Below are 30 T cell receptor beta chains sequenced from a single sample in a study of identical twins. MiXCR, run by TCRdb on the 5' RACE reads, gives a single entry per CDR3 protein. The data contain 200,000 to 250,000 distinct CDR3 sequences, approximately 11% of them singletons. These records were also assigned to another study, of yellow fever vaccine responses in identical twins.

Source material: memory (CD45RO+) T cells sorted from blood. Receptors originate from a young woman in good health.

This clonotype was counted a few times. The genes are TRBV27 and TRBJ2-2; no firm D call. CDR3 length: 12 residues. Trimming cost V 5 bases and J 6 bases, with 7 bases left between them. The germline V gene has CDR1 MNHEY and CDR2 SMNVEV (reference sequence). In DNA form, the CDR3 reads TGTGCCAGCAGTCCCGTTGCCGGGGAGCTGTTTTTT. Its protein product is CASSPVAGELFF.

This clonotype appeared a few times. The chain links TRBV5-1 to TRBJ1-1, with D possibly being TRBD1 (6 bases). Trimming left V 4 bases short and J 1 base short, with 11 bases between. The length of the CDR3 is 14 residues. CDR1 and CDR2 (germline): SGHRS, YFSETQ. In DNA, the CDR3 is TGCGCCAGCAGCCCCGACAGGAAGAACACTGAAGCTTTCTTT. Translating gives CASSPDRKNTEAFF.

The V and J genes are TRBV20-1 and TRBJ2-6; weak D call: TRBD2 (5 bases). The CDR3 runs to 14 residues. The V end was cut by 6 bases, the J end by 0 bases, with 9 bases between. From germline, CDR1 is DFQATT and CDR2 SNEGSKA (reference sequence). The CDR3 bases are TGCAGTGCCCCGCGGGCCTCTGGGGCCAACGTCCTGACTTTC. This gives the protein CSAPRASGANVLTF.

The CDR3 bases are TGCGCCAGCAGCTCGGGAGTATCGAAAAACGAGCAGTACTTC. Amino acid sequence: CASSSGVSKNEQYF. This chain uses TRBV5-1 with TRBJ2-7; TRBD2 is a possible D gene (6 bases). This CDR3 spans 14 amino acids. CDR1 and CDR2 (germline): SGHRS, YFSETQ. V was shortened by 3 bases and J by 5 bases, with 15 bases between the two germline ends.

This clonotype was detected a few times. The V call is TRBV5-1, the J call TRBJ2-2, with 8 bases lining up with TRBD1. With V trimmed by 0 bases and J by 0 bases, 4 bases remained unmatched. This CDR3 has 17 amino acids. CDR1 SGHRS and CDR2 YFSETQ come from the germline V gene. DNA for the CDR3: TGCGCCAGCAGCTTGGATGGACAGGGACCGAACACCGGGGAGCTGTTTTTT. Encoded protein: CASSLDGQGPNTGELFF.

The chain's CDR3 is CSARAETPNTGELFF. The CDR3 nucleotides are TGCAGTGCTAGGGCGGAGACTCCGAACACCGGGGAGCTGTTTTTT. The J gene is TRBJ2-2, the V gene TRBV20-1, with D uncertain. The CDR3 is 15 residues long. The germline V and J ends were trimmed by 3 bases and 0 bases, with 11 bases remaining between them. Germline V gene data show CDR1 as DFQATT and CDR2 as SNEGSKA (reference sequence).

This clonotype has ten or more counts. This sequence joins TRBV5-1 and TRBJ1-3, with unresolved D. Germline V gene sequence: CDR1 SGHRS, CDR2 YFSETQ. Trimming took 0 bases from V and 0 from J, leaving 7 bases between them. This CDR3 has 15 residues. CDR3 amino acids: CASSLESNSGNTIYF. The CDR3 DNA sequence: TGCGCCAGCAGCTTGGAGTCCAACTCTGGAAACACCATATATTTT.

The CDR3 region has the DNA TGTGCCACAGCGGGCACGACTGAAGCTTTCTTT. Translation gives CATAGTTEAFF. The genes are TRBV18 and TRBJ1-1; no clear D gene. The CDR3 is 11 residues long. V was trimmed by 10 bases and J by 5 bases, leaving 11 bases between them. Germline V gene lookup returns CDR1 KGHSH and CDR2 LQKENI.

V gene TRBV7-2 combines with J gene TRBJ2-1; 9 nucleotides agree with TRBD2. The CDR3 loop spans 15 amino acids. Trimming took 1 base from V and 5 from J; bases not matched to a gene: 3. From germline, CDR1 is SGHTA and CDR2 FQGNSA. Written as DNA, the CDR3 is TGTGCCAGCAGCTTAGGCGGGAGGGCGGACAATGAGCAGTTCTTC. Translated: CASSLGGRADNEQFF.

This chain uses TRBV6-1 with TRBJ2-2, with no clear D. Looked up from germline, CDR1 is MNHNS and CDR2 is SASEGT. This CDR3 comprises 14 residues. V dropped 5 bases and J dropped 3 bases, with 10 bases sitting between them. CDR3 coding DNA: TGTGCCAGCAGTCGCCGGACCGACACCGGGGAGCTGTTTTTT. This sequence encodes CASSRRTDTGELFF.

The chain links TRBV29-1 to TRBJ1-2, with 8 positions matching TRBD1. J was trimmed by 4 bases and V by 6 bases; bases with no gene match: 10. Germline CDR1 SQVTM, CDR2 ANQGSEA. This CDR3 spans 14 amino acids. CDR3 sequence reads: CSVDGDRGPYGYTF. In DNA, the CDR3 is TGCAGCGTCGACGGAGACAGGGGACCCTATGGCTACACCTTC.

This clonotype was seen only a few times. The chain has TRBV20-1 and TRBJ2-1; the D gene is possibly TRBD2 (6 bases). The CDR3 extends over 15 amino acids. V was shortened by 1 base and J by 2 bases, with 12 bases between the two germline ends. Germline-derived CDR1 and CDR2 are DFQATT and SNEGSKA (reference sequence). The CDR3 sequence: CSARATSLTYNEQFF. The CDR3 DNA sequence: TGCAGTGCTAGAGCGACTAGTCTGACCTACAATGAGCAGTTCTTC.

This clonotype was detected many times. V is TRBV5-1 and J is TRBJ2-1, with a possible D match to TRBD1 (5 bases). Per the germline V gene, CDR1 is SGHRS and CDR2 is YFSETQ. The length of the CDR3 is 16 residues. Trimming pared 2 bases from V and 6 bases from J, leaving 18 bases between. The DNA for the CDR3 is TGCGCCAGCAGCTTAATAGGGGTCAATCAGGGCAATGAGCAGTTCTTC. Amino acids: CASSLIGVNQGNEQFF.

As regards this clonotype: One end of the junction fails to match germline, which may point to a read error. The chain uses TRBV7-7 and TRBJ2-7; D unresolved. CDR1 SSHAT and CDR2 FNYEAQ come from the germline V gene (reference sequence). This CDR3 region has 14 residues. CDR3 region: CASSLAYGLYEQYF. The CDR3 bases are TGTGCTAGCAGCTTAGCATATGGGCTCTACGAGCAGTACTTC.

The table lists this clonotype with a few counts. The V call is TRBV7-2, the J call TRBJ2-3; no clear D gene. Germline assignment: CDR1 SGHTA and CDR2 FQGNSA. Deletions cut 3 bases from V and 4 bases from J, with 8 bases between. The CDR3 contains 13 residues. CDR3 residues: CASSFKSSDTQYF. The CDR3 bases are TGTGCCAGCAGCTTTAAAAGCTCAGATACGCAGTATTTT.

This clonotype was detected many times. The chain is built from TRBV5-8 and TRBJ2-4, with D possibly TRBD1 on 6 matching bases. V gave up 0 bases and J gave up 0 bases, with 16 bases separating them. Germline loops: CDR1 SGHTS, CDR2 YDEGEE. This CDR3 contains 18 residues. The chain's CDR3 is CASSLGGPGLLAKNIQYF. In DNA, the CDR3 is TGTGCCAGCAGCTTGGGGGGGCCAGGCCTCCTAGCCAAAAACATTCAGTACTTC.

The chain has TRBV12-3 or TRBV12-4 and TRBJ2-7; 7 bases line up with TRBD1. The ends lost 6 bases at V and 0 bases at J; junction bases unmatched: 8. The CDR3 consists of 15 residues. In DNA, the CDR3 is TGTGCCAGCAGACGCCGGGACAGTTTCTCCTACGAGCAGTACTTC. Translation: CASRRRDSFSYEQYF.

This clonotype was seen more than once but under ten times. The chain joins TRBV28 to TRBJ2-2; D not certain. Germline V gene data show CDR1 as MDHEN and CDR2 as SYDVKM. Trimming took off 6 bases at V and 4 bases at J, with 12 bases between the two ends. The CDR3 extends over 14 amino acids. The chain's CDR3 is CASRSPGFTGELFF. As DNA, the CDR3 is TGTGCCAGCAGATCCCCGGGCTTCACCGGGGAGCTGTTTTTT.

The chain is built from TRBV28 and TRBJ2-7, with TRBD1 identical over 7 bases. This CDR3 has 18 residues. Per germline, CDR1 MDHEN and CDR2 SYDVKM. The V segment lost 7 bases and the J segment 0 bases; nucleotides outside the gene matches: 18. The CDR3 protein is CASIPRSLTGRSSYEQYF. CDR3 DNA sequence: TGTGCCAGCATCCCTCGATCACTGACAGGGCGAAGCTCCTACGAGCAGTACTTC.

The chain links TRBV28 to TRBJ2-7; D may be TRBD2 (5 bases). The germline V gene has CDR1 MDHEN and CDR2 SYDVKM. This CDR3 has 18 residues. Trimming took off 2 bases at V and 7 bases at J, with 27 bases between the two ends. CDR3 nucleotide sequence: TGTGCCAGCAGTTTAGTCCGTCGAAGCGGACCATCCCCTTTTGAGCAGTACTTC. Protein sequence: CASSLVRRSGPSPFEQYF.

In this sample, this clonotype turned up a few times. The chain combines TRBV5-1 with TRBJ2-5, with 10 positions matching TRBD2. Germline values: CDR1 SGHRS, CDR2 YFSETQ. Unmatched junction bases numbered 11, after V lost 4 bases and J lost 2 bases. There are 17 residues in the CDR3. CDR3 in amino acids: CASSPAGGSFHQETQYF. The CDR3 coding sequence is TGCGCCAGCAGCCCAGCGGGGGGGTCCTTCCATCAAGAGACCCAGTACTTC.

This chain links TRBV12-3 or TRBV12-4 with TRBJ1-1; unclear D gene. The CDR3 runs to 13 residues. V gave up 3 bases and J gave up 1 base, with 6 bases separating them. Here the CDR3 reads CASSFSANTEAFF. CDR3 DNA sequence: TGTGCCAGCAGTTTCTCTGCGAACACTGAAGCTTTCTTT.

The chain links TRBV28 to TRBJ2-7, with 8 bases matching TRBD2. The CDR3 spans 15 residues. Germline V gene sequence: CDR1 MDHEN, CDR2 SYDVKM. V dropped 7 bases and J dropped 5; count of bases not matched to a gene: 13. The CDR3 region has the DNA TGTGCCAGCACGCCGGGGGGGCCCCTACTGGACGAGCAGTACTTC. This encodes CASTPGGPLLDEQYF.

This rearrangement joins TRBV20-1 to TRBJ2-3, with D tentatively TRBD2 (5 bases). V gave up 0 bases and J gave up 1 base, with 11 bases separating them. The V gene's germline CDR1 is DFQATT and CDR2 SNEGSKA (reference sequence). This CDR3 is 15 amino acids long. The CDR3 here is CSARDSGLGTDTQYF. The CDR3, as DNA: TGCAGTGCTAGAGACAGCGGCCTAGGCACAGATACGCAGTATTTT.

The chain has TRBV7-9 and TRBJ1-1, with unresolved D. The CDR3 extends over 12 amino acids. The ends were cut back, 7 bases at V and 1 base at J, with 7 bases in the middle. Germline CDR1 and CDR2: SEHNR and FQNEAQ (reference sequence). The CDR3 is CASTGGNTEAFF. The DNA for the CDR3 is TGTGCCAGCACCGGAGGGAACACTGAAGCTTTCTTT.

This clonotype was seen many times. The genes are TRBV11-1 and TRBJ2-7, with 7 bases matching TRBD1. This CDR3 has 15 amino acids. In germline, CDR1 is SGHAT, CDR2 FQDESV (reference sequence). V lost 2 bases and J lost 0; bases outside the gene matches: 4. CDR3 loop: CASSLPTGSSYEQYF. Written as DNA, the CDR3 is TGTGCCAGCAGCTTACCGACAGGGAGCTCCTACGAGCAGTACTTC. Supplemented by reference TRBV11-1 and TRBJ2-7, the full variable domain reads EAEVAQSPRYKITEKSQAVAFWCDPISGHATLYWYRQILGQGPELLVQFQDESVVDDSQLPKDRFSAERLKGVDSTLKIQPAELGDSAMYLCASSLPTGSSYEQYFGPGTRLTVT.

The chain employs TRBV7-9 and TRBJ2-2, with D maybe TRBD1 (6 bases). The V end was cut by 6 bases, the J end by 7 bases, with 18 bases between. CDR3 length: 15 amino acids. CDR1 and CDR2 from the germline V gene are SEHNR and FQNEAQ (reference sequence). The CDR3 sequence: CASRQLGGVSGELFF. The DNA of the CDR3 is TGTGCCAGCAGACAATTAGGGGGTGTAAGCGGGGAGCTGTTTTTT.

The chain employs TRBV6-4 and TRBJ2-1; TRBD2 matches 8 bases. In germline, CDR1 is MRHNA, CDR2 SNTAGT. The V segment lost 4 bases and the J segment 6 bases; nucleotides outside the gene matches: 5. The CDR3 has 14 amino acids. CDR3 coding DNA: TGTGCCAGCAGTGGGGGGACTAGTACCAATGAGCAGTTCTTC. It specifies CASSGGTSTNEQFF.

The table lists this clonotype with a few counts. The chain is built from TRBV2 and TRBJ2-3; 10 bases are shared with TRBD2. V lost 5 bases and J lost 5; bases outside the gene matches: 4. The germline V gene has CDR1 SNHLY and CDR2 FYNNEI. The CDR3 loop spans 14 amino acids. The CDR3 coding sequence is TGTGCCAGCAGTCCAAGACTAGCGGGAGATACGCAGTATTTT. Its protein is CASSPRLAGDTQYF.

The sample holds a few counts of this clonotype. The rearrangement links TRBV11-2 to TRBJ2-3; D is uncertain. Germline-derived CDR1 and CDR2 are SGHAT and FQNNGV. V dropped 2 bases and J dropped 0 bases, with 15 bases sitting between them. This CDR3 is built from 17 residues. This CDR3 reads CASSLTRTISSTDTQYF. CDR3 coding DNA: TGTGCCAGCAGCTTAACCCGAACAATATCTAGCACAGATACGCAGTATTTT.